This T cell receptor beta chain appears in the sequencing data of a study of blood T cell repertoires in COVID-19. Study-wide context: PBMCs, B-cell-depleted T cells, or T cells provided the cDNA or gDNA that made up the material.

After removal of 8 bases from V and 0 bases from J, the junction contained 7 bases not matched to a gene. Germline CDR1 reads MNHEY; CDR2 reads SMNVEV (reference sequence). This CDR3 comprises 15 residues. Measured with immunoSEQ multiplex PCR; TCRdb has only the in-frame clones, and not every one. The sample includes over 250,000 clones, approximately 86% of them seen just once. The gene calls are TRBV27 and TRBJ2-1, with 7 bases fitting TRBD2. The sequence was obtained from a man aged 35 to 55 who had recovered from COVID-19. What was sequenced was peripheral blood. In nucleotides, the CDR3 is TGTGCCAGCGGGGAGCGGGGAAGCTCCTACAATGAGCAGTTCTTC. Protein sequence: CASGERGSSYNEQFF.